This T cell receptor beta chain was identified in a study of blood T cell repertoires in COVID-19. Whole-study context: Specimens from acute and convalescent COVID-19 originated in the United States, Italy and Spain. Sources were T cells, B-cell-depleted T cells, or PBMCs; the material itself was cDNA or gDNA.

The CDR3 is 12 amino acids. Deletions cut 1 base from V and 13 bases from J, with 13 bases between. In germline, CDR1 is LGHDT, CDR2 YNNKEL (reference sequence). This clone appeared a single time. Under the authors' procedure: Estimated nucleated cell counts came from reference gene primer amplification. Profiling relied on immunoSEQ multiplex PCR, and the TCRdb table lists in-frame clones only, not all of them. That table is the source of V, J and clone size, and D and trimming were worked out from the DNA. The data show 70,000 to 95,000 clones, approximately 89% seen once. J is TRBJ2-5 and V is TRBV3-1 (or the pseudogene TRBV3-2); TRBD1 might be the D (6 bases). This clonotype was sampled from a man aged 45-65 years with acute or convalescent COVID-19. Material: peripheral blood. The CDR3 here is CASSQGQTGLYF. The CDR3 region has the DNA TGTGCCAGCAGCCAAGGGCAGACAGGATTGTACTTC.